This T cell receptor (beta chain) was recovered during a study of CD8+ T cells in alopecia areata. Cutaneous lymph node cells were pooled, and they were sorted using CD4, CD8alpha, NKG2D, NKG2ACE and other markers. Comment on this clone: Genes and germline are mouse. The CDR3 end is not reached by the read, which stops 4 residues before it; the germline J gene fills it in.

Following RNA extraction, reverse transcription yielded cDNA that acted as the sequencing template. The protocol was immunoSEQ multiplex PCR, while the TCRdb copy is restricted to in-frame clones and leaves out a portion. The table lists over 250,000 clones, with no singletons. Trimming cost V 2 bases and J 2 bases, with 9 bases left between them. This CDR3 has 14 amino acids. In germline, CDR1 is GKSSPN, CDR2 SITVG. The sequenced material came from CD4+ T cells sorted from a lymph node. The V call is TRBV31, the J call TRBJ2-2; TRBD2 is a possible D gene (6 bases). The sequence derives from a C3H/HeJ mouse with alopecia areata. Mouse MHC haplotype: H2-k. The CDR3 sequence: CAWSGGFNTGQLYF. CDR3 DNA (partial): TGTGCCTGGAGTGGGGGGTTCAACACCGGG.